The 29 T cell receptor beta chains presented below share a single source sample, sequenced in a study of shared clonotypes between healthy human individuals. As defined, naive CD8 cells were CD45RO-negative and positively selected for CCR7, with terminally differentiated effector memory CD45RA+ cells excluded. TCRdb's copy holds only in-frame clones and misses some; the assay was immunoSEQ multiplex PCR. In the table there are about 2.1 million clones, about 93% of which are singletons. Material for sequencing was naive CD8+ T cells from PBMCs. The receptors derive from a man younger than 35 in good health. Some clones in this sample may be carry-over from other donors' samples.

As concerns this clone: The sample holds other DNA sequences that translate to the same CDR3. The V gene is TRBV28, the J gene TRBJ1-3; no clear D gene. The CDR3 is made up of 14 amino acids. CDR1 is MDHEN, CDR2 SYDVKM, per germline. V was pared by 6 bases and J by 0 bases, with 9 bases between. CDR3 DNA sequence: TGTGCCAGCAGCCTAACGGTCTCTGGAAACACCATATATTTT. This encodes CASSLTVSGNTIYF. Complete variable domain (other parts from reference TRBV28 and TRBJ1-3): DVKVTQSSRYLVKRTGEKVFLECVQDMDHENMFWYRQDPGLGLRLIYFSYDVKMKEKGDIPEGYSVSREKKERFSLILESASTNQTSMYLCASSLTVSGNTIYFGEGSWLTVV.

V is TRBV18 and J is TRBJ2-1; no definite D call. CDR1 and CDR2 (germline): KGHSH, LQKENI. Deletions cut 6 bases from V and 8 bases from J, with 14 bases between. The CDR3 spans 13 residues. The CDR3 loop reads CASSTPDSDEQFF. The CDR3 nucleotides are TGTGCCAGCTCTACCCCCGACTCCGATGAGCAGTTCTTC.

The chain couples TRBV28 to TRBJ2-7, with 7 bases aligning to TRBD2. This CDR3 comprises 12 residues. In germline, CDR1 is MDHEN, CDR2 SYDVKM. The CDR3 loop is CAARGSWYEQYF. The CDR3 DNA reads TGTGCAGCGCGCGGGAGTTGGTACGAGCAGTACTTC.

The V call is TRBV4-1, the J call TRBJ2-2; 10 bases line up with TRBD2. The CDR3 has 16 amino acids. The V segment lost 1 base and the J segment 7 bases; nucleotides outside the gene matches: 6. Germline-derived CDR1 and CDR2 are MGHRA and YSYEKL. The CDR3 protein is CASSQVGGLAIGELFF. The CDR3 nucleotides are TGCGCCAGCAGCCAAGTTGGGGGACTAGCGATCGGGGAGCTGTTTTTT.

J is TRBJ2-7 and V is TRBV6-5, with 8 bases matching TRBD2. Losses at the gene ends were 6 bases for V and 2 bases for J; bases not matched to a gene: 6. Germline CDR1 is MNHEY and CDR2 is SVGAGI. This CDR3 is built from 14 residues. The CDR3 DNA sequence: TGTGCCAGCAGACGACTAGCGTTTCCCTACGAGCAGTACTTC. It encodes CASRRLAFPYEQYF.

This chain connects TRBV18 to TRBJ2-7; the match to TRBD1 covers 7 bases. Germline loops: CDR1 KGHSH, CDR2 LQKENI. J was trimmed by 0 bases and V by 4 bases; bases with no gene match: 9. The length of the CDR3 is 16 residues. CDR3: CASSRARDSISYEQYF. The CDR3, as DNA: TGTGCCAGCTCACGGGCCCGGGACAGCATCTCCTACGAGCAGTACTTC.

Of note for this clone: The sample holds other DNA sequences that translate to the same CDR3. V is TRBV6-5 and J is TRBJ2-7; maybe TRBD1 (5 bases). V was shortened by 6 bases and J by 4 bases, with 7 bases between the two germline ends. Germline V gene lookup returns CDR1 MNHEY and CDR2 SVGAGI. The length of the CDR3 is 11 residues. CDR3 sequence: CASRTGYEQYF. As DNA, the CDR3 is TGTGCCAGCAGAACAGGATACGAGCAGTACTTC.

The chain links TRBV6-6 to TRBJ1-5; D call uncertain. The germline V gene encodes CDR1 MNHNY and CDR2 SVGAGI (reference sequence). V lost 6 bases and J 0 bases, leaving 6 bases between the germline ends. This CDR3 is built from 13 residues. Here the CDR3 reads CASSPNSNQPQHF. Written as DNA, the CDR3 is TGTGCCAGCAGCCCAAATAGCAATCAGCCCCAGCATTTT.

Written as DNA, the CDR3 is TGTGCCACCAGCATAACCGAAAACCGGGACAGGGGGCGCTCCCCCTATGGCTACACCTTC. This sequence encodes CATSITENRDRGRSPYGYTF. This rearrangement joins TRBV15 to TRBJ1-2; 12 bases are shared with TRBD1. Trimming at V came to 4 bases and at J to 4 bases, leaving 19 bases not matched to a gene. This CDR3 spans 20 amino acids. The germline gives CDR1 LNHNV, CDR2 YYDKDF (reference sequence).

The genes are TRBV4-1 and TRBJ2-7; 9 bases are a match to TRBD1. Germline V gene sequence: CDR1 MGHRA, CDR2 YSYEKL. The CDR3 totals 16 residues. Trimming took 0 bases from V and 7 from J; bases not matched to a gene: 10. DNA for the CDR3: TGCGCCAGCAGCCAAGATTTAAGGACAGGGGAGCGGGAGCAGTACTTC. It codes for CASSQDLRTGEREQYF.

The chain is built from TRBV4-1 and TRBJ1-3; D not resolved. This CDR3 spans 17 amino acids. Trimming shortened V by 1 base and J by 0 bases, and 13 bases separated the two germline ends. Per germline, CDR1 MGHRA and CDR2 YSYEKL. CDR3 coding DNA: TGCGCCAGCAGCCAAGTGGGAGGGCCCAGCTCTGGAAACACCATATATTTT. The encoded protein is CASSQVGGPSSGNTIYF.

V gene TRBV27 combines with J gene TRBJ1-2, with a possible D match to TRBD1 (5 bases). The germline CDR1 and CDR2 sequences are MNHEY and SMNVEV (reference sequence). There are 13 residues in the CDR3. Trimming pared 5 bases from V and 7 bases from J, leaving 14 bases between. In DNA form, the CDR3 reads TGTGCCAGCAGTAGGGGCGAGGGGCCTGGCTACACCTTC. The encoded protein is CASSRGEGPGYTF.

The J gene is TRBJ1-4, the V gene TRBV11-2, with unresolved D. The CDR3 loop spans 15 amino acids. Germline CDR1 and CDR2: SGHAT and FQNNGV. V lost 1 base and J lost 8, with 14 bases in between. The CDR3 region has the DNA TGTGCCAGCAGCTTAGGCCGGGGAATTGGAGAAAAACTGTTTTTT. Amino acid sequence: CASSLGRGIGEKLFF.

The V gene is TRBV28, the J gene TRBJ2-7; D perhaps matches TRBD2 (5 bases). Germline assignment: CDR1 MDHEN and CDR2 SYDVKM. This CDR3 has 13 residues. Trimming stripped 2 bases from V and 7 bases from J, with 12 bases between. The CDR3 DNA follows: TGTGCCAGCAGTTTAACCGATAAGCGGGAGCAGTACTTC. Translated, it gives CASSLTDKREQYF.

This clone was seen only once. The chain is built from TRBV19 and TRBJ2-2, with TRBD1 as a possible D gene (5 bases). Germline CDR1 LNHDA, CDR2 SQIVND (reference sequence). The CDR3 contains 15 residues. Trimming removed 3 bases at V and 4 bases at J, with 12 bases between. The CDR3 sequence is CASSILRGSTGELFF. Written as DNA, the CDR3 is TGTGCCAGTAGTATTTTAAGGGGAAGCACCGGGGAGCTGTTTTTT.

This chain uses TRBV28 with TRBJ2-3; D is undetermined. The CDR3 sequence is 17 residues long. The germline gives CDR1 MDHEN, CDR2 SYDVKM. Trimming removed 2 bases from V and 0 bases from J, with 15 bases in between. CDR3 in amino acids: CASSLGFSLLSTDTQYF. CDR3 in DNA: TGTGCCAGCAGTTTAGGTTTCTCGCTCCTTAGCACAGATACGCAGTATTTT.

This chain links TRBV5-8 with TRBJ2-5; possible D gene TRBD1, 5 bases. The CDR3 sequence is 16 residues long. CDR1 and CDR2 from the germline V gene are SGHTS and YDEGEE. The ends were cut back, 0 bases at V and 1 base at J, with 13 bases in the middle. CDR3 sequence reads: CASSLGLGEGQETQYF. CDR3 DNA: TGTGCCAGCAGCTTGGGCCTAGGGGAAGGCCAAGAGACCCAGTACTTC. The full variable domain, in which reference TRBV5-8 and TRBJ2-5 provide the parts outside the CDR3, is EAGVTQSPTHLIKTRGQQATLRCSPISGHTSVYWYQQALGLGLQFLLWYDEGEERNRGNFPPRFSGRQFPNYSSELNVNALELEDSALYLCASSLGLGEGQETQYFGPGTRLLVL.

The V call is TRBV7-9, the J call TRBJ1-4; TRBD1 matches at 12 bases. Per the germline V gene, CDR1 is SEHNR and CDR2 is FQNEAQ (reference sequence). CDR3 length: 17 residues. Germline trimming cut 3 bases from V and 6 bases from J; bases unmatched to any gene: 8. CDR3 in DNA: TGTGCCAGCAGCTTGGGACAGGGGGCCCCTGATCATGAAAAACTGTTTTTT. Protein: CASSLGQGAPDHEKLFF.

This sequence joins TRBV19 and TRBJ2-7, with D tentatively TRBD1 or TRBD2 (5 bases each). CDR3 length: 15 amino acids. Germline assignment: CDR1 LNHDA and CDR2 SQIVND (reference sequence). The V end was cut by 7 bases, the J end by 2 bases, with 18 bases between. CDR3 nucleotides: TGTGCCAGTACCATTACTTTGGGGGAGACCTACGAGCAGTACTTC. Translation: CASTITLGETYEQYF.

The chain recombines TRBV7-8 with TRBJ1-4; D not certain. This CDR3 is 14 amino acids long. Trimming removed 3 bases from V and 12 bases from J, with 17 bases in between. Germline CDR1 is SGHVS and CDR2 is FQNEAQ. This chain's CDR3 is CASSFPQAGEELFF. CDR3 sequence (DNA): TGTGCCAGCAGCTTTCCGCAGGCGGGCGAAGAACTGTTTTTT.

This chain connects TRBV10-3 to TRBJ1-2, with D unclear. Germline CDR1 and CDR2: ENHRY and SYGVKD. The CDR3 runs 15 residues. The ends were cut back, 0 bases at V and 2 bases at J, with 10 bases in the middle. CDR3 residues: CAISESKGRNYGYTF. The CDR3 coding sequence is TGTGCCATCAGTGAGTCGAAGGGCAGAAACTATGGCTACACCTTC.

This clone showed up just once. This rearrangement joins TRBV9 to TRBJ2-1; D is perhaps TRBD2 (5 bases). Germline CDR1 SGDLS, CDR2 YYNGEE. V was cut by 2 bases and J by 5 bases, with 14 bases left in between. This CDR3 comprises 15 residues. CDR3 sequence (DNA): TGTGCCAGCAGCGTGAGCTCCGGACTTAACAATGAGCAGTTCTTC. Protein: CASSVSSGLNNEQFF. The full variable domain, its missing parts supplied by reference TRBV9 and TRBJ2-1, is DSGVTQTPKHLITATGQRVTLRCSPRSGDLSVYWYQQSLDQGLQFLIQYYNGEERAKGNILERFSAQQFPDLHSELNLSSLELGDSALYFCASSVSSGLNNEQFFGPGTRLTVL.

The gene calls are TRBV18 and TRBJ2-3, with TRBD2 identical over 14 bases. The germline V gene encodes CDR1 KGHSH and CDR2 LQKENI. V shed 5 bases and J 4 bases; nucleotides not matched to a gene: 11. The CDR3 runs to 18 residues. DNA for the CDR3: TGTGCCAGCTCAAGCGGACGAGGACTAGCGGGAGGTCCAGATACGCAGTATTTT. It is translated as CASSSGRGLAGGPDTQYF.

In this sample, this clone turned up once. The gene calls are TRBV23-1 and TRBJ2-7, with no clear D. TRBV23-1 is reported as an ORF; its role is uncertain. V dropped 11 bases and J dropped 0 bases, with 20 bases sitting between them. This CDR3 contains 15 residues. The CDR3 sequence is CAGYGRLYCSYEQYF. The DNA for the CDR3 is TGCGCCGGGTACGGACGTCTTTACTGCTCCTACGAGCAGTACTTC.

The V and J genes are TRBV4-3 and TRBJ2-2; a weak D match, TRBD1 (6 bases). V lost 3 bases, J lost 2 bases, and 7 bases lay in between. The CDR3 loop spans 14 amino acids. CDR1 is LGHNA, CDR2 YSLEER, per germline. CDR3 nucleotides: TGCGCCAGCAGCCAGGGACATAACACCGGGGAGCTGTTTTTT. Translated, it gives CASSQGHNTGELFF.

On this clone: The sample holds other DNA sequences that translate to the same CDR3. The chain recombines TRBV25-1 with TRBJ2-3; possibly TRBD2 for D (5 bases). The CDR3 length is 14 residues. Trimming took off 4 bases at V and 0 bases at J, with 8 bases between the two ends. The germline V gene has CDR1 MGHDK and CDR2 SYGVNS. CDR3 loop: CASSASGSTDTQYF. The CDR3 DNA reads as TGTGCCAGCAGTGCCAGCGGTAGCACAGATACGCAGTATTTT. The variable domain in full, completed from reference TRBV25-1 and TRBJ2-3, reads EADIYQTPRYLVIGTGKKITLECSQTMGHDKMYWYQQDPGMELHLIHYSYGVNSTEKGDLSSESTVSRIRTEHFPLTLESARPSHTSQYLCASSASGSTDTQYFGPGTRLTVL.

On this clone itself: Other DNA variants within this sample encode the same CDR3. The CDR3 sequence is CASSPGTGAFF. The CDR3 DNA follows: TGTGCCAGCAGCCCCGGGACGGGAGCTTTCTTT. This chain joins TRBV9 and TRBJ1-1; D possibly corresponds to TRBD1 (5 bases). CDR1 is SGDLS and CDR2 is YYNGEE in the germline V gene. Trimming removed 4 bases from V and 10 bases from J, with 11 bases in between. This CDR3 contains 11 residues.

CDR3 DNA sequence: TGTGCCAGCAGTCCACCTAGCGGGAGGGCCAAAAACATTCAGTACTTC. This translates into CASSPPSGRAKNIQYF. This chain connects TRBV27 to TRBJ2-4; 11 bases match TRBD2. CDR1 and CDR2 (germline): MNHEY, SMNVEV (reference sequence). V was clipped by 5 bases and J by 1 base; unmatched bases: 4. The length of the CDR3 is 16 residues.

V usage is TRBV5-4 and J usage is TRBJ2-1; perhaps TRBD2 as D (5 bases). Germline CDR1 SGHNT, CDR2 YYREEE (reference sequence). This CDR3 is built from 11 residues. V lost 0 bases to trimming and J lost 14 bases, with 9 bases between them. CDR3 DNA sequence: TGTGCCAGCAGCTTGGAGGGAGAGGAGTTCTTC. Its translation is CASSLEGEEFF.